The rows below give T cell receptor beta chains drawn from one sample of a study of blood T cell repertoires in COVID-19. Only in-frame clones appear in the TCRdb table, and some are missing; sequencing was by immunoSEQ multiplex PCR. The repertoire holds about 140,000 clones, with 70% to 80% as singletons. Source material: peripheral blood. These receptors all stem from a woman aged 50 to 60 with active or convalescent COVID-19. The CDR3 runs from the conserved cysteine through the conserved F or W. A D gene is named only where the DNA matches it firmly. The size field is filled for only some rows; it gives once, few, many or a size class.

clone size,J gene,V gene,D gene,CDR3 protein,CDR3 DNA
-,TRBJ1-5,TRBV2,-,CASSEDRHQHF,TGTGCCAGCAGTGAAGACAGACATCAGCATTTT
-,TRBJ2-3,TRBV20-1,TRBD1,CSASQDRGEVDTQYF,TGCAGTGCTAGTCAGGACAGGGGGGAGGTGGATACGCAGTATTTT
once,TRBJ2-5,TRBV25-1,-,CASRRDQETQYF,TGTGCCAGCAGGCGCGACCAAGAGACCCAGTACTTC
-,TRBJ2-2,TRBV4-1,-,CASSQEWRNTGELFF,TGCGCCAGCAGCCAAGAATGGAGAAACACCGGGGAGCTGTTTTTT
-,TRBJ1-3,TRBV29-1,-,CSVESGGLSGNTIYF,TGCAGCGTCGAGTCAGGAGGACTCTCTGGAAACACCATATATTTT
-,TRBJ1-6,TRBV4-3,-,CASSQDGGVGYNSPLHF,TGCGCCAGCAGCCAAGACGGGGGAGTAGGCTATAATTCACCCCTCCACTTT
-,TRBJ1-2,TRBV14,-,CASSPGFNYGYTF,TGTGCCAGCAGTCCGGGTTTTAACTATGGCTACACCTTC
-,TRBJ2-1,TRBV7-8,TRBD2,CASSLSGRAGSEQFF,TGTGCCAGCAGCCTTAGCGGGAGGGCCGGGAGTGAGCAGTTCTTC
once,TRBJ1-1,TRBV7-8,-,CASSPRVNTEAFF,TGTGCCAGCAGCCCTCGGGTGAACACTGAAGCTTTCTTT
-,TRBJ1-2,TRBV28,TRBD1,CASRVTGTGDGYTF,TGTGCCAGCAGAGTTACCGGGACAGGGGATGGCTACACCTTC
-,TRBJ1-6,TRBV15,TRBD1,CATATGGAPRNQPLHF,TGTGCCACCGCGACAGGGGGCGCCCCTCGGAATCAACCCCTCCACTTT
-,TRBJ2-1,TRBV19,-,CASTTLGAGASNEQFF,TGTGCCAGTACTACCCTTGGTGCGGGTGCGTCCAATGAGCAGTTCTTC
-,TRBJ2-1,TRBV7-2,-,CASSPGAVNEQFF,TGTGCCAGCAGCCCGGGAGCGGTAAATGAGCAGTTCTTC
-,TRBJ1-5,TRBV15,-,CATETGLGNQPQHF,TGTGCCACCGAAACAGGGTTGGGCAATCAGCCCCAGCATTTT
-,TRBJ2-1,TRBV7-3,TRBD2,CASSLREGTYNEQFF,TGTGCCAGCAGCTTAAGGGAGGGCACCTACAATGAGCAGTTCTTC
-,TRBJ2-5,TRBV29-1,-,CSVDRGSQETQYF,TGCAGCGTTGATCGGGGGAGTCAAGAGACCCAGTACTTC
-,TRBJ2-3,TRBV30,-,CAWSPLGGSTDTQYF,TGTGCCTGGAGTCCTTTAGGAGGGAGCACAGATACGCAGTATTTT
-,TRBJ2-1,TRBV5-1,TRBD2,CASRSGTSNYNEQFF,TGCGCCAGCAGGTCCGGGACTAGCAACTACAATGAGCAGTTCTTC
-,TRBJ2-5,TRBV6-2/TRBV6-3,TRBD2,CASSYERGGGETQYF,TGTGCCAGCAGTTACGAACGGGGGGGCGGAGAGACCCAGTACTTC
-,TRBJ2-1,TRBV2,-,CASTPHGRGNEQFF,TGTGCCAGCACCCCCCACGGGAGAGGCAATGAGCAGTTCTTC
-,TRBJ1-1,TRBV27,-,CASSLWLPRVGTEAFF,TGTGCCAGCAGTTTATGGCTTCCCAGGGTGGGGACTGAAGCTTTCTTT
-,TRBJ1-2,TRBV28,-,CASSPMRNPSGKGYTF,TGTGCCAGCAGTCCGATGAGGAACCCCAGTGGAAAGGGCTACACCTTC
-,TRBJ2-7,TRBV21-1,-,CASSRQESRNSYEQYF,TGTGCCAGCAGCCGACAGGAAAGCAGAAACTCCTACGAGCAGTACTTC
-,TRBJ1-5,TRBV19,-,CASSIRGWDNQPQHF,TGTGCCAGTAGTATTAGGGGTTGGGACAATCAGCCCCAGCATTTT
-,TRBJ1-2,TRBV12-3/TRBV12-4,-,CASSLWAYGYTF,TGTGCCAGCAGTTTATGGGCCTATGGCTACACCTTC
once,TRBJ1-3,TRBV14,TRBD1,CASSPSRRTGGTSSSGNTIYF,TGTGCCAGCAGCCCCAGCCGTCGGACAGGGGGGACCTCGAGCTCTGGAAACACCATATATTTT
-,TRBJ2-3,TRBV5-1,TRBD2,CASSPRLAGGQDTQYF,TGCGCCAGCAGCCCCCGACTAGCGGGGGGGCAGGATACGCAGTATTTT
few,TRBJ1-6,TRBV30,TRBD1,CAYSRGIVNSPLHF,TGTGCCTATTCCAGGGGGATTGTGAATTCACCCCTCCACTTT
-,TRBJ2-2,TRBV4-3,TRBD2,CASSQDRGGNTGELFF,TGCGCCAGCAGCCAAGATCGGGGGGGTAACACCGGGGAGCTGTTTTTT
-,TRBJ1-4,TRBV19,TRBD1,CASKPGQGTEKLFF,TGTGCCAGTAAACCGGGACAGGGAACTGAAAAACTGTTTTTT
-,TRBJ2-1,TRBV19,-,CASKDFAANTYNEQFF,TGTGCCAGTAAGGATTTTGCGGCTAACACCTACAATGAGCAGTTCTTC
-,TRBJ2-3,TRBV7-8,TRBD2,CASSSRQPAGVTQYF,TGTGCCAGCAGCAGCCGACAGCCGGCGGGAGTTACGCAGTATTTT
-,TRBJ2-1,TRBV5-6,TRBD2,CASSLGLAGEQFF,TGTGCCAGCAGCTTGGGACTAGCGGGTGAGCAGTTCTTC
-,TRBJ2-5,TRBV6-5,-,CASTPGAASETQYF,TGTGCCAGCACCCCAGGGGCAGCCAGCGAGACCCAGTACTTC
-,TRBJ1-5,TRBV6-5,-,CASSYSGGGSNQPQHF,TGTGCCAGCAGTTACTCCGGCGGGGGTAGCAATCAGCCCCAGCATTTT
-,TRBJ1-3,TRBV19,-,CASIQGFSGNTIYF,TGTGCCAGTATTCAGGGCTTCTCTGGAAACACCATATATTTT
few,TRBJ1-6,TRBV6-6,TRBD1,CASSRTGGSYNSPLHF,TGTGCCAGCAGTCGGACAGGGGGTTCCTATAATTCACCCCTCCACTTT
-,TRBJ1-3,TRBV7-8,-,CASSLVQSGNTIYF,TGTGCCAGCAGCTTAGTACAATCTGGAAACACCATATATTTT
few,TRBJ1-5,TRBV28,-,CASSALTISNQPQHF,TGTGCCAGCAGTGCCCTTACAATTAGCAATCAGCCCCAGCATTTT
-,TRBJ1-2,TRBV5-6,-,CASSLTGRVANYGYTF,TGTGCCAGCAGCTTGACAGGGAGGGTAGCTAACTATGGCTACACCTTC
-,TRBJ2-1,TRBV18,-,CASSLGGGQSYNEQFF,TGTGCCAGCTCACTTGGGGGGGGCCAATCCTACAATGAGCAGTTCTTC
once,TRBJ2-1,TRBV19,-,CASSRGLEGPSEQFF,TGTGCCAGTAGTAGGGGTCTAGAGGGCCCGAGTGAGCAGTTCTTC
-,TRBJ2-5,TRBV3-1/TRBV3-2,-,CASSQGAGYETQYF,TGTGCCAGCAGCCAAGGGGCGGGATATGAGACCCAGTACTTC
-,TRBJ2-1,TRBV7-2,-,CASSFRGSYNEQFF,TGTGCCAGCAGCTTCAGGGGCTCCTACAATGAGCAGTTCTTC
-,TRBJ2-7,TRBV15,TRBD1,CATSRTGVEQYF,TGTGCCACCAGCAGGACAGGGGTCGAGCAGTACTTC
-,TRBJ2-7,TRBV6-5,-,CASSYSWDTLYEQYF,TGTGCCAGCAGTTACTCGTGGGACACCCTATACGAGCAGTACTTC
-,TRBJ2-5,TRBV27,TRBD2,CASSLKTGLPEETQYF,TGTGCCAGCAGTTTAAAAACGGGACTACCGGAAGAGACCCAGTACTTC
-,TRBJ2-7,TRBV19,-,CASSGSDRMGYEQYF,TGTGCCAGTAGTGGCTCGGACAGAATGGGGTACGAGCAGTACTTC
-,TRBJ1-1,TRBV28,-,CASSPRRAGERTEAFF,TGTGCCAGCAGCCCAAGACGGGCAGGGGAGAGGACTGAAGCTTTCTTT
-,TRBJ2-1,TRBV12-5,TRBD2,CASGLMSSGRNEQFF,TGTGCTAGTGGTTTGATGTCTAGCGGGAGGAATGAGCAGTTCTTC
-,TRBJ1-2,TRBV5-6,-,CASSLVGGAVYGYTF,TGTGCCAGCAGCTTGGTTGGGGGCGCCGTCTATGGCTACACCTTC
-,TRBJ1-2,TRBV5-1,-,CASSPTETYGYTF,TGCGCCAGCAGCCCGACAGAGACCTATGGCTACACCTTC
few,TRBJ1-1,TRBV9,-,CASSVGVTDLNTEAFF,TGTGCCAGCAGCGTAGGGGTAACAGATTTGAACACTGAAGCTTTCTTT
-,TRBJ1-3,TRBV20-1,-,CSASAAGFSGNTIYF,TGCAGTGCTAGTGCGGCGGGATTCTCTGGAAACACCATATATTTT
-,TRBJ1-4,TRBV6-6,-,CASSFSPVTTNEKLFF,TGTGCCAGCAGCTTCTCGCCGGTAACAACTAATGAAAAACTGTTTTTT